Listed below are T cell receptor beta chains from one sample, sequenced in a study of OX40 agonist ivuxolimab in advanced cancers. TCRdb's copy holds only in-frame clones and misses some; the assay was immunoSEQ multiplex PCR. Here the sample spans roughly 62,000 clones, approximately 86% being singletons. This sample comprised CD4+ or CD8+ T cells sorted from blood, obtained in a trial of the OX40 agonist ivuxolimab. These receptors all come from an adult with an advanced solid tumor such as melanoma, head and neck, liver or kidney cancer. Each CDR3 is given with its conserved first and last residue. Each record gives: D gene, J gene, V gene, CDR3 length, clone size, CDR3 protein, CDR3 DNA. A D gene is named only where the DNA matches it firmly. Part of the rows lack a size; the others show once, few, many or a class for expanded clones.

d_call: TRBD1
j_call: TRBJ2-5
v_call: TRBV18
cdr3_length: 14
clone_size: .
cdr3_aa: CASSLGTEEETQYF
cdr3_nt: TGTGCCAGCTCGCTAGGGACAGAGGAAGAGACCCAGTACTTC

d_call: .
j_call: TRBJ2-2
v_call: TRBV14
cdr3_length: 15
clone_size: .
cdr3_aa: CASSGFFSNTGELFF
cdr3_nt: TGTGCCAGCAGCGGTTTTTTTTCGAACACCGGGGAGCTGTTTTTT

d_call: .
j_call: TRBJ1-5
v_call: TRBV2
cdr3_length: 15
clone_size: once
cdr3_aa: CASSVGLHSNQPQHF
cdr3_nt: TGTGCCAGCAGTGTAGGTCTGCATAGCAATCAGCCCCAGCATTTT

d_call: .
j_call: TRBJ2-4
v_call: TRBV6-5
cdr3_length: 15
clone_size: .
cdr3_aa: CASSQQALAKNIQYF
cdr3_nt: TGTGCCAGCAGTCAACAGGCCTTAGCCAAAAACATTCAGTACTTC

d_call: TRBD2
j_call: TRBJ2-1
v_call: TRBV2
cdr3_length: 13
clone_size: .
cdr3_aa: CASKRGGSNEQFF
cdr3_nt: TGTGCCAGCAAGCGGGGGGGATCAAATGAGCAGTTCTTC

d_call: .
j_call: TRBJ1-5
v_call: TRBV10-3
cdr3_length: 14
clone_size: .
cdr3_aa: CAISESEQGQPQHF
cdr3_nt: TGTGCCATCAGTGAGTCCGAGCAGGGACAGCCCCAGCATTTT

d_call: .
j_call: TRBJ1-1
v_call: TRBV30
cdr3_length: 14
clone_size: .
cdr3_aa: CAWKGNRWNTEAFF
cdr3_nt: TGTGCCTGGAAGGGGAACCGCTGGAACACTGAAGCTTTCTTT

d_call: TRBD2
j_call: TRBJ2-7
v_call: TRBV7-6
cdr3_length: 13
clone_size: few
cdr3_aa: CASSSASGYEQYF
cdr3_nt: TGTGCCAGCAGCAGCGCTAGCGGATACGAGCAGTACTTC

d_call: TRBD1
j_call: TRBJ1-5
v_call: TRBV19
cdr3_length: 16
clone_size: .
cdr3_aa: CASSGLLGQGGRAQHF
cdr3_nt: TGTGCCAGTAGTGGTCTTTTGGGACAGGGAGGCAGGGCCCAGCATTTT

d_call: .
j_call: TRBJ1-4
v_call: TRBV2
cdr3_length: 14
clone_size: .
cdr3_aa: CASHRDPLEEKLFF
cdr3_nt: TGTGCCAGCCACCGGGACCCCCTGGAAGAAAAACTGTTTTTT

d_call: TRBD2
j_call: TRBJ2-3
v_call: TRBV4-2
cdr3_length: 15
clone_size: .
cdr3_aa: CASSQVAGGADTQYF
cdr3_nt: TGTGCCAGCAGCCAAGTAGCGGGGGGGGCGGATACGCAGTATTTT

d_call: .
j_call: TRBJ2-1
v_call: TRBV5-5
cdr3_length: 14
clone_size: .
cdr3_aa: CASLNSGQVDEQFF
cdr3_nt: TGTGCCAGCCTTAACAGTGGCCAGGTGGATGAGCAGTTCTTC

d_call: .
j_call: TRBJ1-1
v_call: TRBV5-6
cdr3_length: 15
clone_size: few
cdr3_aa: CASSPDTGSDTEAFF
cdr3_nt: TGTGCCAGCAGCCCCGATACAGGCTCGGACACTGAAGCTTTCTTT

d_call: .
j_call: TRBJ1-4
v_call: TRBV7-9
cdr3_length: 17
clone_size: .
cdr3_aa: CASSLASFGEKNEKLFF
cdr3_nt: TGTGCCAGCAGCTTAGCGTCGTTCGGGGAAAAAAATGAAAAACTGTTTTTT

d_call: TRBD1
j_call: TRBJ2-7
v_call: TRBV5-5
cdr3_length: 16
clone_size: .
cdr3_aa: CASSTKTGKSSYEQYF
cdr3_nt: TGTGCCAGCAGCACCAAGACAGGGAAGAGCTCCTACGAGCAGTACTTC

d_call: .
j_call: TRBJ1-1
v_call: TRBV5-6
cdr3_length: 15
clone_size: few
cdr3_aa: CASLEAGRLNTEAFF
cdr3_nt: TGTGCCAGCTTAGAGGCGGGGAGGCTGAACACTGAAGCTTTCTTT

d_call: TRBD2
j_call: TRBJ2-3
v_call: TRBV15
cdr3_length: 15
clone_size: .
cdr3_aa: CATSLNSGGTDTQYF
cdr3_nt: TGTGCCACCAGCCTCAATAGCGGGGGGACAGATACGCAGTATTTT

d_call: .
j_call: TRBJ1-2
v_call: TRBV19
cdr3_length: 14
clone_size: .
cdr3_aa: CASSISGVNYGYTF
cdr3_nt: TGTGCCAGTAGTATAAGTGGTGTTAACTATGGCTACACCTTC

d_call: TRBD2
j_call: TRBJ2-3
v_call: TRBV12-5
cdr3_length: 14
clone_size: .
cdr3_aa: CASALAGDADTQYF
cdr3_nt: TGTGCTAGTGCCCTGGCGGGAGACGCAGATACGCAGTATTTT